In its sample, the clone carrying this TCR beta chain was seen a few times. Its specificity is not known. The data belong to a study of T cell repertoires in cytomegalovirus infection. The wider study: Shared public TCR beta signatures pointed to both CMV infection and a matching HLA type. Study observations and caveats: People with CMV and the relevant HLA were identified by cumulative public TCR beta family frequency.

V was pared by 6 bases and J by 1 base, with 7 bases of the junction left unmatched. CDR1 is KGHSH and CDR2 is LQKENI in the germline V gene. CDR3 length: 15 amino acids. TCRdb reprocessed the reads via MiXCR and lists one record per CDR3 protein. The sample has approximately 310,000 distinct CDR3 sequences, 20% to 25% seen once. Source: cultured PBMCs, taken from culture after CMV antigen stimulation. The rearrangement joins TRBV18 to TRBJ1-2; 8 bases line up with TRBD1. This clonotype was sampled from a human donor in good health (CMV status not recorded). Some clones in this sample may be carry-over from other donors' samples. This CDR3 reads CASSEGQAFNYGYTF. CDR3 DNA sequence: TGTGCCAGCTCGGAGGGACAGGCCTTTAACTATGGCTACACCTTC.